This paragraph covers one T cell receptor (beta chain) sequence. The antigen is unknown. Germline assignment: CDR1 MNHEY and CDR2 SVGAGI. V shed 6 bases and J 1 base; nucleotides not matched to a gene: 9. The CDR3 length is 16 residues. This sample is part of a study of early T cells in non-severe SARS-CoV-2 infection. Study-level points and caveats: The study's VDJdb matching favored anti-spike CD8 responses and missed private and CD4 specificities.

Individually, cDNA molecules had unique molecular identifiers attached to them. MiXCR was run by TCRdb on the 5' RACE reads, yielding one entry per CDR3 protein. The table has about 46,000 distinct CDR3 sequences, 5.4% seen once. Sequencing used whole blood, obtained at baseline. The rearrangement links TRBV6-5 to TRBJ1-2; the match to TRBD1 covers 9 bases. The clonotype was recovered from an adult who was a healthcare worker with PCR-confirmed SARS-CoV-2 infection or an uninfected control (not recorded which). The CDR3: CASRAGTGMLNYGYTF. The CDR3 DNA reads TGTGCCAGCAGAGCCGGGACAGGGATGCTTAACTATGGCTACACCTTC.